This passage covers 30 T cell receptor beta chains from one sample sequenced in a study of post-analysis software for immune sequencing data (dated by TCRdb to about 2015). The library was built by means of PCR. TCRdb names Illumina HiSeq 2500 as the instrument used. Unique molecular identifiers were incorporated into TCR beta cDNA libraries to reduce PCR and sequencing biases. TCRdb passed the public sequencing reads through fastp at Q25 and MiXCR, retaining productive beta sequences. Rows are combined by CDR3 protein, so each entry shows the most common genes and DNA. The sample records 740,000 or so distinct CDR3 sequences, roughly 50% of which are singletons. Roughly 4.4% of the sample rests with the top ten. Paper-wide results and their limitations: Patients showed significantly higher frequencies than controls for several TRBV segments, among them TRBV5-6, TRBV5-1 and TRBV20-1.

Their cognate antigens are unknown. The sequencing input was blood. The receptor set was obtained from a girl aged 10-17 years with multiple sclerosis.

The rearrangement uses TRBV5-1 and TRBJ1-5, with TRBD1 as a possible D gene (6 bases). V lost 4 bases and J 2 bases, leaving 10 bases between the germline ends. This CDR3 comprises 14 residues. Germline V gives CDR1 SGHRS, CDR2 YFSETQ. The CDR3 is CASSQSGGNQPQHF. The CDR3 DNA reads TGCGCCAGCAGCCAGTCAGGGGGCAATCAGCCCCAGCATTTT.

This clonotype was counted between two and nine times. The V and J genes are TRBV11-2 and TRBJ2-7; the D gene is possibly TRBD2 (6 bases). The length of the CDR3 is 16 residues. Trimming took off 5 bases at V and 1 base at J, with 18 bases between the two ends. Germline V gene sequence: CDR1 SGHAT, CDR2 FQNNGV. Here the CDR3 reads CASSPRRAQGSYEQYF. The DNA for the CDR3 is TGTGCCAGCAGCCCAAGGAGGGCCCAGGGTTCCTACGAGCAGTACTTC.

V and J are TRBV20-1 and TRBJ1-6, with TRBD1 matching over 7 bases. CDR1 and CDR2 (germline): DFQATT, SNEGSKA (reference sequence). Germline trimming cut 5 bases from V and 6 bases from J; bases unmatched to any gene: 10. This CDR3 is 15 amino acids long. The CDR3 here is CSARTGVGGNSPLHF. The CDR3 coding sequence is TGCAGTGCTCGAACAGGGGTTGGAGGTAATTCACCCCTCCACTTT.

As regards this clonotype: One end of the junction varies from germline; a read error may be responsible. This rearrangement joins TRBV12-3 or TRBV12-4 to TRBJ2-7, with D hard to call. The CDR3 length is 13 residues. In DNA, the CDR3 is TGTGCCAGCAGCTTAGAGTTGATCTACGAGCAGTACTTC. Its protein is CASSLELIYEQYF.

The genes are TRBV4-1 and TRBJ2-1, with 12 bases matching TRBD2. Unmatched junction bases numbered 6, after V lost 1 base and J lost 5 bases. CDR1 is MGHRA and CDR2 is YSYEKL in the germline V gene. This CDR3 has 17 residues. The CDR3 DNA reads as TGCGCCAGCAGCCAAGGGCCTAGCGGGAGGGTTCACAATGAGCAGTTCTTC. Its protein product is CASSQGPSGRVHNEQFF.

This clonotype was detected a few times. The chain employs TRBV2 and TRBJ2-7; 9 positions agree with TRBD1. V gave up 4 bases and J gave up 1 base; unmatched junction bases: 5. The CDR3 length is 15 residues. Looked up from germline, CDR1 is SNHLY and CDR2 is FYNNEI. Here the CDR3 reads CASSGGQGLSYEQYF. CDR3 coding DNA: TGTGCCAGCAGTGGCGGACAGGGGCTATCCTACGAGCAGTACTTC.

The chain is built from TRBV7-3 and TRBJ2-7; D is ambiguous. The CDR3 runs 13 residues. Germline loops: CDR1 SGHTA, CDR2 FQGTGA. Between the trimmed V and J ends, which lost 1 base and 6 bases, there was a span of 10 bases. CDR3 coding DNA: TGTGCCAGCAGCTTAAAAAACGGATTCGAGCAGTACTTC. This encodes CASSLKNGFEQYF.

The chain combines TRBV6-2 or TRBV6-3 with TRBJ1-1; 10 bases are shared with TRBD1. J lost 4 bases, V lost 5 bases, and 16 bases had no gene match. In germline, CDR1 is MNHEY, CDR2 SVGEGT. The CDR3 length is 18 residues. The CDR3 DNA follows: TGTGCCAGCAGTCATCAAGAGGGACAGGGGATGAAGGGCACTGAAGCTTTCTTT. Translated: CASSHQEGQGMKGTEAFF.

The V and J genes are TRBV27 and TRBJ2-4, with D tentatively TRBD2 (6 bases). Trimming cost V 4 bases and J 0 bases, with 16 bases left between them. This CDR3 has 17 amino acids. The germline CDR1 and CDR2 sequences are MNHEY and SMNVEV (reference sequence). The CDR3 coding sequence is TGTGCCAGCAGTTCCTTAACCTACGGGAGAGCCAAAAACATTCAGTACTTC. This codes for CASSSLTYGRAKNIQYF.

The V call is TRBV20-1, the J call TRBJ2-7; no clear D gene. The CDR3 consists of 11 residues. CDR1 and CDR2 from the germline V gene are DFQATT and SNEGSKA (reference sequence). V lost 2 bases and J 4 bases, leaving 6 bases between the germline ends. CDR3 in amino acids: CSARIRYEQYF. For the CDR3, the DNA is TGCAGTGCTAGAATTAGGTACGAGCAGTACTTC.

In DNA form, the CDR3 reads TGTGCCATCAGTGAACCTAGCGGGCTACCCTACAATGAGCAGTTCTTC. Translation: CAISEPSGLPYNEQFF. This rearrangement joins TRBV10-3 to TRBJ2-1; TRBD2 aligns across 8 bases. Germline CDR1 is ENHRY and CDR2 is SYGVKD. CDR3 size: 16 residues. V was clipped by 3 bases and J by 2 bases; unmatched bases: 6.

The chain is built from TRBV5-1 and TRBJ2-1, with 13 bases identical to TRBD2. The CDR3 is made up of 17 amino acids. Germline CDR1 SGHRS, CDR2 YFSETQ. Germline trimming cut 0 bases from V and 4 bases from J; bases unmatched to any gene: 4. CDR3 in amino acids: CASSLGTSGREYNEQFF. CDR3 bases: TGCGCCAGCAGCTTGGGGACTAGCGGGAGAGAGTACAATGAGCAGTTCTTC.

The CDR3 nucleotides are TGCGCCAGCAGCCAATTTGGGGGAGAGACCCAGTACTTC. This codes for CASSQFGGETQYF. The V gene is TRBV4-1, the J gene TRBJ2-5; D may correspond to TRBD1 or TRBD2 (5 bases each). Germline V gene sequence: CDR1 MGHRA, CDR2 YSYEKL. The CDR3 totals 13 residues. V was shortened by 2 bases and J by 4 bases, with 8 bases between the two germline ends.

This clonotype was found many times. This rearrangement joins TRBV29-1 to TRBJ2-1, with a tentative D call TRBD2 (5 bases). The CDR3 extends over 12 amino acids. Deletions cut 0 bases from V and 9 bases from J, with 9 bases between. Germline CDR1 reads SQVTM; CDR2 reads ANQGSEA. Here the CDR3 DNA reads TGCAGCGTTGAAGACAGGACTCTTGAGCAGTTCTTC. This codes for CSVEDRTLEQFF.

The chain uses TRBV7-3 and TRBJ2-1; 10 positions match TRBD1. CDR1 and CDR2 from the germline V gene are SGHTA and FQGTGA. With V trimmed by 5 bases and J by 5 bases, 9 bases remained unmatched. CDR3 length: 16 amino acids. The CDR3 DNA reads as TGTGCCAGCAGCCCGACAGGGGGCCTTGGGCACAATGAGCAGTTCTTC. As protein: CASSPTGGLGHNEQFF.

V usage is TRBV9 and J usage is TRBJ2-3, with D perhaps matching TRBD2 (6 bases). Trimming pared 3 bases from V and 2 bases from J, leaving 10 bases between. Germline CDR1 SGDLS, CDR2 YYNGEE. CDR3 size: 14 residues. This CDR3 reads CASSAGLFTDTQYF. The CDR3 bases are TGTGCCAGCAGCGCGGGACTTTTCACAGATACGCAGTATTTT.

The rearrangement links TRBV20-1 to TRBJ2-4; D could derive from TRBD1 or TRBD2 (5 bases each). The V end lost 5 bases, the J end lost 0 bases, and 32 bases lay between the germline ends. This CDR3 has 21 amino acids. CDR1 is DFQATT, CDR2 SNEGSKA, per germline (reference sequence). CDR3 DNA sequence: TGCAGTGCTCCCCCAACCCTGGGACGGAACAGGCCACCCTTAGCCAAAAACATTCAGTACTTC. As protein: CSAPPTLGRNRPPLAKNIQYF.

The chain combines TRBV9 with TRBJ2-4, with 8 bases fitting TRBD2. The DNA end is more similar to TRBJ2-7, so the J call may be wrong. The CDR3 totals 15 residues. Germline V gene sequence: CDR1 SGDLS, CDR2 YYNGEE. CDR3 in DNA: TGTGCCAGCAGCCCCCGCGGAGCGGGGGTCGTCGAGCAGTACTTC. Amino acids: CASSPRGAGVVEQYF.

This clonotype was seen only a few times. The J gene is TRBJ2-5, the V gene TRBV2, with no clear D. Germline values: CDR1 SNHLY, CDR2 FYNNEI. The CDR3 has 13 amino acids. V lost 6 bases and J lost 0, with 8 bases in between. The CDR3 sequence: CASRRKYQETQYF. The CDR3 nucleotides read TGTGCCAGCAGACGGAAGTACCAAGAGACCCAGTACTTC.

V and J are TRBV10-3 and TRBJ2-1; the match to TRBD1 covers 7 bases. Germline V gene data show CDR1 as ENHRY and CDR2 as SYGVKD. This CDR3 comprises 15 residues. V lost 8 bases and J lost 4; bases outside the gene matches: 11. The CDR3 here is CAIGGWGTDYNEQFF. Written as DNA, the CDR3 is TGTGCCATCGGAGGATGGGGGACAGATTACAATGAGCAGTTCTTC.

The V gene is TRBV6-5, the J gene TRBJ1-1; 7 bases are a match to TRBD1. The V gene end was trimmed by 5 bases and the J gene end by 2 bases; junction bases not matched to a gene: 8. Germline CDR1 reads MNHEY; CDR2 reads SVGAGI. CDR3 length: 15 residues. Written as DNA, the CDR3 is TGTGCCAGCAGTCACGACAGGGAGAGAAACACTGAAGCTTTCTTT. Protein sequence: CASSHDRERNTEAFF.

This chain uses TRBV3-1 with TRBJ1-1; D gene uncertain. V was shortened by 5 bases and J by 6 bases, with 13 bases between the two germline ends. The CDR3 totals 13 residues. The V gene's germline CDR1 is LGHDT and CDR2 YNNKEL (reference sequence). CDR3 nucleotide sequence: TGTGCCAGCAGCACTGGTAGAATGGCTGAAGCTTTCTTT. It specifies CASSTGRMAEAFF.

This chain joins TRBV20-1 and TRBJ2-1; TRBD2 matches at 10 bases. This CDR3 is 16 amino acids long. From germline, CDR1 is DFQATT and CDR2 SNEGSKA (reference sequence). With V trimmed by 0 bases and J by 3 bases, 5 bases remained unmatched. The CDR3 DNA follows: TGCAGTGCTAGAGATCCTAGCGGGGGCCTCTACAATGAGCAGTTCTTC. Protein: CSARDPSGGLYNEQFF.

CDR3 in DNA: TGTGCCAGCAGTTCCAAAGGGGGCTGGAATTCACCCCTCCACTTT. Translated: CASSSKGGWNSPLHF. This sequence joins TRBV7-9 and TRBJ1-6; 7 bases align to TRBD1. The CDR3 runs to 15 residues. CDR1 and CDR2 from the germline V gene are SEHNR and FQNEAQ (reference sequence). The trim removed 6 bases at V and 7 bases at J, leaving 9 bases unmatched. The full variable domain, in which reference TRBV7-9 and TRBJ1-6 provide the parts outside the CDR3, is DTGVSQNPRHKITKRGQNVTFRCDPISEHNRLYWYRQTLGQGPEFLTYFQNEAQLEKSRLLSDRFSAERPKGSFSTLEIQRTEQGDSAMYLCASSSKGGWNSPLHFGNGTRLTVT.

This clonotype appeared a few times. The chain carries TRBV5-1 and TRBJ1-1; D is unresolved. Germline V lookup: CDR1 SGHRS, CDR2 YFSETQ. V gave up 4 bases and J gave up 4 bases, with 11 bases separating them. CDR3 length: 13 residues. The CDR3 coding sequence is TGCGCCAGCAGCGGACCGGGATTCACTGAAGCTTTCTTT. Translated, it gives CASSGPGFTEAFF.

This clonotype was found once. The rearrangement uses TRBV5-6 and TRBJ2-7, with D perhaps given as TRBD1 or TRBD2 (6 bases each). The J call may be mistaken, given a closer DNA end match to TRBJ2-5. Germline V CDR1 and CDR2: SGHDT, YYEEEE. CDR3 length: 14 amino acids. CDR3 residues: CASNLGGRQETQYF. DNA of the CDR3: TGTGCCAGCAACCTGGGGGGCAGACAAGAGACCCAGTACTTC.

This chain uses TRBV7-3 with TRBJ1-2, with 7 bases that match TRBD1. CDR1 is SGHTA, CDR2 FQGTGA, per germline. With 5 bases clipped from V and 4 bases from J, the junction kept 7 bases outside the gene matches. The CDR3 covers 14 residues. Here the CDR3 reads CASSPYRGGYGYTF. DNA of the CDR3: TGTGCCAGCAGCCCTTACAGGGGAGGCTATGGCTACACCTTC.

The V gene is TRBV29-1, the J gene TRBJ2-2, with TRBD1 matching over 7 bases. There are 13 residues in the CDR3. CDR1 is SQVTM and CDR2 is ANQGSEA in the germline V gene. The CDR3 DNA reads TGCAGTCTCCGACAGGGTATGGCCGGGGAGCTGTTTTTT. This encodes CSLRQGMAGELFF.

The gene calls are TRBV6-1 and TRBJ2-1; 7 bases match TRBD1. CDR1 MNHNS and CDR2 SASEGT come from the germline V gene. V was clipped by 7 bases and J by 0 bases; unmatched bases: 12. The CDR3 extends over 17 amino acids. In nucleotides, the CDR3 is TGTGCCAGCACTAAGGGGGCTAGCACTCTCTCCTACAATGAGCAGTTCTTC. Encoded protein: CASTKGASTLSYNEQFF.

The chain employs TRBV27 and TRBJ1-2, with a tentative D call TRBD1 (6 bases). Trimming took off 2 bases at V and 5 bases at J, with 18 bases between the two ends. The CDR3 sequence is 16 residues long. Germline V gives CDR1 MNHEY, CDR2 SMNVEV (reference sequence). CDR3 sequence: CASSLEAGGFVYGYTF. CDR3 sequence (DNA): TGTGCCAGCAGTTTAGAGGCTGGGGGCTTTGTTTATGGCTACACCTTC.